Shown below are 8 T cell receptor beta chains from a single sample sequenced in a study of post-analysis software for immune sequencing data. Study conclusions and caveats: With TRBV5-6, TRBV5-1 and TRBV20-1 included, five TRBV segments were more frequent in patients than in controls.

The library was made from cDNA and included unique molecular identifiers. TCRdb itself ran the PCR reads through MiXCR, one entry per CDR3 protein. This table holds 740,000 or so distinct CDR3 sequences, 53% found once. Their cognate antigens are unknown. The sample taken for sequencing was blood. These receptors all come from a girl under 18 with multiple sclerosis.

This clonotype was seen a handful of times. The CDR3 bases are TGCAGCGTTGAAGGACGGCTTGCGGATACGCAGTATTTT. Protein sequence: CSVEGRLADTQYF. The chain has TRBV29-1 and TRBJ2-3; D gene unclear. Germline CDR1 SQVTM, CDR2 ANQGSEA. This CDR3 contains 13 residues. V was shortened by 1 base and J by 6 bases, with 11 bases between the two germline ends.

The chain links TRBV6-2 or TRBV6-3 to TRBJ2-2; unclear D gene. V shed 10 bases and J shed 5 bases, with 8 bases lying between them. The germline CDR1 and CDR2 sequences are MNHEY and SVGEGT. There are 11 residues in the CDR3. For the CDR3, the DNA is TGTGCCACTAGGCGTACCGGGGAGCTGTTTTTT. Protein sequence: CATRRTGELFF.

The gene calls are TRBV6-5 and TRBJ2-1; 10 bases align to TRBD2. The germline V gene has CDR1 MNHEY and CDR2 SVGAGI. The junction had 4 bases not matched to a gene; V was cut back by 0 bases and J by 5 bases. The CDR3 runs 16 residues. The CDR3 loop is CASSYSGLARDNEQFF. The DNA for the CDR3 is TGTGCCAGCAGTTACTCGGGACTAGCGCGAGACAATGAGCAGTTCTTC.

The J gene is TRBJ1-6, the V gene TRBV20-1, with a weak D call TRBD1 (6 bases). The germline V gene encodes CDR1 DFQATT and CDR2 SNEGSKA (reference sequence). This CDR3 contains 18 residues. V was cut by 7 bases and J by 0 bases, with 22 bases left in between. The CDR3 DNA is TGCAGTGTACCGGGGGGCAGGGATCCCCGCTCCTATAATTCACCCCTCCACTTT. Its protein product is CSVPGGRDPRSYNSPLHF.

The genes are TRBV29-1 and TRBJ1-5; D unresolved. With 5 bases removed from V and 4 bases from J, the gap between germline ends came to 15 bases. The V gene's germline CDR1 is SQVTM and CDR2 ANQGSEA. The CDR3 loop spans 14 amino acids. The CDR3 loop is CSVSSRADNQPQHF. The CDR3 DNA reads TGCAGCGTTTCCTCTCGGGCAGATAATCAGCCCCAGCATTTT.

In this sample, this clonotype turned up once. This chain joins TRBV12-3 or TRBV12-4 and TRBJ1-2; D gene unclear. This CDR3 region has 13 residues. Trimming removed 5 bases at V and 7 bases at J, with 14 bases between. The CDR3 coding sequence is TGTGCCAGCAGTCCTTCATCGATTGGTGGCTACACCTTC. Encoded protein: CASSPSSIGGYTF.

CDR3 amino acids: CASSLVGSRNTGELFF. The CDR3 DNA is TGTGCCAGCAGCTTAGTGGGTAGCAGGAACACCGGGGAGCTGTTTTTT. This sequence joins TRBV7-3 and TRBJ2-2; D unclear. The CDR3 runs to 16 residues. V was trimmed by 2 bases and J by 1 base, leaving 11 bases between them. Germline CDR1 is SGHTA and CDR2 is FQGTGA.

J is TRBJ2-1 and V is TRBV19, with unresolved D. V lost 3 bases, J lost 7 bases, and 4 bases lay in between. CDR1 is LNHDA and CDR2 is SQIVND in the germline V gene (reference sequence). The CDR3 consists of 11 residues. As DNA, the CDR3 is TGTGCCAGTAGTATCTGGAATGAGCAGTTCTTC. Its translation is CASSIWNEQFF. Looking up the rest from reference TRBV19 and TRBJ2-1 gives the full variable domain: DGGITQSPKYLFRKEGQNVTLSCEQNLNHDAMYWYRQDPGQGLRLIYYSQIVNDFQKGDIAEGYSVSREKKESFPLTVTSAQKNPTAFYLCASSIWNEQFFGPGTRLTVL.